A single sample is the source of the 12 T cell receptor beta chains below, sequenced in a study of tumor-infiltrating lymphocytes in primary liver carcinoma. A constant-region primer served to make TCR beta cDNA from about 490 ng total RNA. Libraries covering TCR beta were generated through three nested multiplex PCR rounds (using a slightly modified ARM-PCR). A C-beta reverse primer was combined with TRBV1-TRBV30 forward primers in the first two PCR rounds, and each round had around 10 cycles. TCRdb passed the multiplex PCR reads through MiXCR, listing each CDR3 protein once. This sample has some 51,000 distinct CDR3 sequences; over 65% occur once, and the top ten carry more than 25%. Each 20-30 mg portion of unsorted bulk tissue served as the source for co-extraction of RNA and DNA. The sequencing sample was made of liver tumor tissue from sampling region 3. The subset was: tumor region T3, left-lateral pole. These receptors were obtained from a man in his forties or fifties with primary liver carcinoma and hepatitis B virus infection.

With regard to this clonotype: One end of the junction is discordant with germline, which a read error may explain. This chain links TRBV6-5 with TRBJ2-3, with D uncertain. Germline CDR1 is MNHEY and CDR2 is SVGAGI. This CDR3 is built from 15 residues. Here the CDR3 reads CVSSQAGSGTDTQYF. CDR3 bases: TGTGTCAGCAGCCAAGCAGGTTCTGGGACAGATACGCAGTATTTT.

The genes are TRBV6-5 and TRBJ1-1; 8 positions match TRBD1. J was trimmed by 7 bases and V by 6 bases; bases with no gene match: 10. Germline lookup yields CDR1 MNHEY and CDR2 SVGAGI. The CDR3 length is 14 residues. The CDR3 nucleotides read TGTGCCAGCAGCTTAGACAGGGGCGGCATTGAAGCTTTCTTT. Its protein is CASSLDRGGIEAFF.

In DNA form, the CDR3 reads TGTGCCAGCAGCCCTGAAGTCTTCGTCCTGGTGGGCAATCAGCCCCAGCATTTT. Its protein is CASSPEVFVLVGNQPQHF. The J gene is TRBJ1-5, the V gene TRBV7-8; D gene unclear. The CDR3 length is 18 residues. The germline V and J ends were trimmed by 5 bases and 2 bases, with 22 bases remaining between them. Per germline, CDR1 SGHVS and CDR2 FQNEAQ.

Details on this clonotype: Germline and junction disagree at one end, which may indicate a read error. The chain has TRBV7-9 and TRBJ1-3; possible D gene TRBD1, 6 bases. The CDR3 has 18 amino acids. The germline gives CDR1 SEHNR, CDR2 FQNEAQ (reference sequence). This chain's CDR3 is CASSLGWDKGPAGNTVYF. DNA of the CDR3: TGTGCCAGCAGCCTGGGTTGGGACAAGGGACCTGCCGGAAACACCGTATATTTT.

There are a few counts of this clonotype. This may come from a read error, since a much larger clone is one base off. The chain joins TRBV14 to TRBJ2-2; no reliable D call. The germline V and J ends were trimmed by 3 bases and 1 base, with 3 bases remaining between them. In germline, CDR1 is SGHDN, CDR2 FVKESK. There are 13 residues in the CDR3. CDR3 sequence (DNA): TGTGCCAGCAGCCATTTGAACACCGGGGAGCTGTTTTTT. Its protein product is CASSHLNTGELFF.

This clonotype was observed many times. The rearrangement uses TRBV7-9 and TRBJ2-7; the D gene could be TRBD1 or TRBD2 (5 bases each). CDR3 length equals 16 residues. The V gene lost 5 bases and the J gene lost 2 bases, with 19 bases spanning the gap. From germline, CDR1 is SEHNR and CDR2 FQNEAQ (reference sequence). The CDR3 nucleotides are TGTGCCAGCAGCGCTTCTCCCCGGGACCGGGCCTACGAGCAGTACTTC. Amino acids: CASSASPRDRAYEQYF.

This chain uses TRBV5-6 with TRBJ2-7; 7 nucleotides align to TRBD2. The CDR3 is 14 residues long. The germline V gene has CDR1 SGHDT and CDR2 YYEEEE. Here the CDR3 DNA reads TGTGCAAGAAGCCGAAGCGGGGTTTCCTACGAGCAGTACTTC. It codes for CARSRSGVSYEQYF. Looking up the rest from reference TRBV5-6 and TRBJ2-7 gives the full variable domain: DAGVTQSPTHLIKTRGQQVTLRCSPKSGHDTVSWYQQALGQGPQFIFQYYEEEERQRGNFPDRFSGHQFPNYSSELNVNALLLGDSALYLCARSRSGVSYEQYFGPGTRLTVT.

This clonotype came up once. One end of the junction fails to match germline, which may point to a read error. The CDR3 region has the DNA TGCGTCAGCAGGGGAGGGGGAGGATTAGAGGCTCAGTACTTC. Amino acid sequence: CVSRGGGGLEAQYF. The V call is TRBV12-3 or TRBV12-4, the J call TRBJ2-5; D is perhaps TRBD2 (7 bases). The CDR3 has 14 amino acids.

A note on this clonotype: Lacking the conserved final phenylalanine or tryptophan, this CDR3 likely reflects a read error. This chain uses TRBV6-5 with TRBJ2-2; 7 bases match TRBD2. Germline lookup yields CDR1 MNHEY and CDR2 SVGAGI. The CDR3 length is 14 residues. The CDR3 spells CASRANEGRGELFS. The CDR3 region has the DNA TGTGCCAGCAGAGCCAATGAAGGTCGGGGGGAACTGTTTTCT.

Turning to this clonotype: A much larger clonotype is one base distant, so this may be a read error. The rearrangement uses TRBV28 and TRBJ2-7, with D possibly being TRBD2 (6 bases). Germline CDR1 reads MDHEN; CDR2 reads SYDVKM. The CDR3 has 13 amino acids. The DNA for the CDR3 is TGTGCCAGCAGCTGGAGGGGTTACTACGATCAGTACTTC. Translating it yields CASSWRGYYDQYF.

This clonotype was counted only a few times. It is unclear where the CDR3 begins or ends on the DNA, so no DNA is shown, and the CDR3 is as TCRdb lists it. The V gene is TRBV29-1, the J gene TRBJ2-6. The germline CDR1 and CDR2 sequences are SQVTM and ANQGSEA. The CDR3 numbers 14 amino acids, ends counted. The chain's CDR3 is CSVATGTGANVLSF.

This chain links TRBV5-4 with TRBJ2-5; TRBD2 matches at 10 bases. The germline gives CDR1 SGHNT, CDR2 YYREEE (reference sequence). This CDR3 is built from 16 residues. J was trimmed by 2 bases and V by 4 bases; bases with no gene match: 8. DNA of the CDR3: TGTGCCAGCAGCACCCTTAGCGGGGGGTTTCAAGAGACCCAGTACTTC. Its protein is CASSTLSGGFQETQYF.